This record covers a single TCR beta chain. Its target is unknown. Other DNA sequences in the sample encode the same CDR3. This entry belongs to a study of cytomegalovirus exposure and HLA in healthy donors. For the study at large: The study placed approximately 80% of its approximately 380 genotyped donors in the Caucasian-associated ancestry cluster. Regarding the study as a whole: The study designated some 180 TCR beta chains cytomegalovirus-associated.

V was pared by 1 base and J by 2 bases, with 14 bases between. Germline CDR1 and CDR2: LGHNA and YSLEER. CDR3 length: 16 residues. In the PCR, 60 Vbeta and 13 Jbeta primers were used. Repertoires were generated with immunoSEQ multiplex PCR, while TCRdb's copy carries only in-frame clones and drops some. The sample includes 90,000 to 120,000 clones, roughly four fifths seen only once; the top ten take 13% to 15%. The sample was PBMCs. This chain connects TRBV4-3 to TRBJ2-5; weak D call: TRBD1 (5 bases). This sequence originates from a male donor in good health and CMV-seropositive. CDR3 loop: CASSQGQRGIQETQYF. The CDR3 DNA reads TGCGCCAGCAGCCAAGGGCAAAGGGGAATTCAAGAGACCCAGTACTTC.